This entry features one T cell receptor (beta chain) sequence. The antigen is unknown. Trimming removed 6 bases from V and 5 bases from J; junction bases left unmatched: 9. The germline V gene has CDR1 SGHVS and CDR2 FQNEAQ. This CDR3 spans 15 amino acids. Unique molecular identifiers featured in each of the TCR beta cDNA libraries. TCRdb analysed the PCR reads with MiXCR anew, one entry per CDR3 protein. Altogether about 430,000 distinct CDR3 sequences are present, approximately 39% being singletons, with the ten largest covering roughly 8.2%. This sample is part of a study of post-analysis software for immune sequencing data. Study-level points and caveats: Under F measure analysis, samples from one preparation batch co-clustered strongly. Elevated frequency relative to controls characterized roughly five TRBV segments in patients, TRBV5-6, TRBV5-1 and TRBV20-1 among them. When compared against controls, multiple sclerosis patients showed significantly lower normalized Chao1 diversity.

The chain carries TRBV7-8 and TRBJ2-7, with TRBD2 identical over 11 bases. The sequenced sample was blood. The clonotype comes from a girl aged 2-10 years with multiple sclerosis. The CDR3 is CASRVTSGRVDEQYF. The CDR3 region has the DNA TGTGCCAGCAGGGTAACTAGCGGGAGAGTCGACGAGCAGTACTTC.